Below are 16 T cell receptor beta chains sequenced from a single sample in a study of blood T cell repertoires in COVID-19. Sequencing used immunoSEQ multiplex PCR; TCRdb keeps in-frame clones, though not all of them. This table holds roughly 190,000 clones, 70% to 90% found once. Sequencing was performed on peripheral blood. The receptors originated from a woman of 80 years or more in a cohort sampled during active or convalescent COVID-19.

This sequence joins TRBV20-1 and TRBJ2-5, with D maybe TRBD2 (5 bases). V lost 4 bases and J 0 bases, leaving 9 bases between the germline ends. The germline V gene encodes CDR1 DFQATT and CDR2 SNEGSKA (reference sequence). The CDR3 is 13 amino acids. The CDR3 DNA follows: TGCAGTGCTATTGAGGGAGACCAAGAGACCCAGTACTTC. Its translation is CSAIEGDQETQYF.

The rearrangement uses TRBV6-4 and TRBJ2-3; D perhaps matches TRBD1 (6 bases). The CDR3 contains 14 residues. Germline lookup yields CDR1 MRHNA and CDR2 SNTAGT. With 4 bases removed from V and 1 base from J, the gap between germline ends came to 9 bases. The CDR3 sequence is CASSVAGGTDTQYF. The CDR3 coding sequence is TGTGCCAGCAGTGTCGCAGGGGGCACAGATACGCAGTATTTT.

The chain uses TRBV18 and TRBJ1-4; D ambiguous. The CDR3 contains 16 residues. Germline CDR1 reads KGHSH; CDR2 reads LQKENI. With 6 bases removed from V and 5 bases from J, the gap between germline ends came to 19 bases. The DNA of the CDR3 is TGTGCCAGCTCTTCCAACCTCCCTCGGGGAAATGAAAAACTGTTTTTT. Amino acids: CASSSNLPRGNEKLFF. Supplemented by reference TRBV18 and TRBJ1-4, the full variable domain reads NAGVMQNPRHLVRRRGQEARLRCSPMKGHSHVYWYRQLPEEGLKFMVYLQKENIIDESGMPKERFSAEFPKEGPSILRIQQVVRGDSAAYFCASSSNLPRGNEKLFFGSGTQLSVL.

The chain carries TRBV15 and TRBJ1-2; possibly TRBD1 for D (6 bases). Trimming cost V 3 bases and J 8 bases, with 10 bases left between them. The CDR3 sequence is 12 residues long. Germline-derived CDR1 and CDR2 are LNHNV and YYDKDF (reference sequence). The CDR3 loop reads CATSSTGLGYTF. The CDR3 nucleotides read TGTGCCACCAGCAGTACAGGGTTAGGCTACACCTTC.

V and J are TRBV7-2 and TRBJ2-5; perhaps TRBD1 as D (6 bases). Trimming shortened V by 3 bases and J by 3 bases, and 8 bases separated the two germline ends. The CDR3 runs to 13 residues. Germline assignment: CDR1 SGHTA and CDR2 FQGNSA. The CDR3 nucleotides read TGTGCCAGCAGCTTTGGACAGAAAGAGACCCAGTACTTC. Translation: CASSFGQKETQYF.

V gene TRBV28 combines with J gene TRBJ1-2, with a tentative D call TRBD1 (5 bases). The CDR3 spans 12 residues. The germline V gene encodes CDR1 MDHEN and CDR2 SYDVKM. Trimming left V 3 bases short and J 7 bases short, with 9 bases between. This chain's CDR3 is CASSFGGAGYTF. CDR3 nucleotides: TGTGCCAGCAGTTTCGGTGGGGCTGGCTACACCTTC.

The rearrangement links TRBV5-4 to TRBJ1-1; 8 positions agree with TRBD1. CDR1 is SGHNT, CDR2 YYREEE, per germline (reference sequence). The CDR3 length is 14 residues. V lost 2 bases, J lost 1 base, and 1 base stayed unmatched. CDR3 in amino acids: CASSFDRGNTEAFF. CDR3 nucleotides: TGTGCCAGCAGCTTTGACAGGGGGAACACTGAAGCTTTCTTT. Variable domain in full (rest from reference TRBV5-4 and TRBJ1-1): ETGVTQSPTHLIKTRGQQVTLRCSSQSGHNTVSWYQQALGQGPQFIFQYYREEENGRGNFPPRFSGLQFPNYSSELNVNALELDDSALYLCASSFDRGNTEAFFGQGTRLTVV.

The rearrangement joins TRBV5-8 to TRBJ1-3; the D is unclear. Germline CDR1 SGHTS, CDR2 YDEGEE. The CDR3 length is 15 residues. The germline V and J ends were trimmed by 3 bases and 0 bases, with 10 bases remaining between them. The CDR3 spells CASSWRPTSGNTIYF. The CDR3 coding sequence is TGTGCCAGCAGCTGGCGGCCCACCTCTGGAAACACCATATATTTT.

The gene calls are TRBV6-5 and TRBJ2-2; 7 nucleotides line up with TRBD1. The CDR3 sequence is 15 residues long. Trimming took 6 bases from V and 11 from J; bases not matched to a gene: 15. Per germline, CDR1 MNHEY and CDR2 SVGAGI. The DNA of the CDR3 is TGTGCCAGCAGCCGAATGACAGGGAGTCGGTATGAGCTGTTTTTT. Protein product: CASSRMTGSRYELFF.

V gene TRBV7-2 combines with J gene TRBJ1-6; D might be TRBD1 (6 bases). The CDR3 is 15 residues long. V was cut by 5 bases and J by 7 bases, with 15 bases left in between. Germline loops: CDR1 SGHTA, CDR2 FQGNSA. This CDR3 reads CASSLHRVTNSPLHF. For the CDR3, the DNA is TGTGCCAGCAGCCTTCACAGGGTTACGAATTCACCCCTCCACTTT.

The gene calls are TRBV5-5 and TRBJ1-1; 11 bases align to TRBD1. This CDR3 is 14 amino acids long. The germline V gene has CDR1 SGHKS and CDR2 YYEKEE (reference sequence). Losses at the gene ends were 6 bases for V and 4 bases for J; bases not matched to a gene: 5. The CDR3 loop reads CASIRTGGVTEAFF. The CDR3, as DNA: TGTGCCAGCATCCGGACAGGGGGCGTCACTGAAGCTTTCTTT.

A single count supports this clone. The rearrangement joins TRBV9 to TRBJ2-3, with 15 bases that match TRBD2. Germline V gene sequence: CDR1 SGDLS, CDR2 YYNGEE. This CDR3 is built from 16 residues. Germline trimming cut 5 bases from V and 10 bases from J; bases unmatched to any gene: 11. In DNA form, the CDR3 reads TGTGCCAGCAGTCCAGTTGGACTAGCGGGGGGGCCGTCGCAGTATTTT. This sequence encodes CASSPVGLAGGPSQYF.

The V call is TRBV11-3, the J call TRBJ2-7, with TRBD2 matching over 8 bases. The CDR3 has 14 residues. The germline gives CDR1 SGHNT, CDR2 YENEEA. The J segment lost 2 bases and the V segment lost 2 bases, leaving 2 bases of the junction unmatched. CDR3 in amino acids: CASSLSGGAYEQYF. CDR3 nucleotide sequence: TGTGCCAGCAGCTTATCCGGGGGGGCCTACGAGCAGTACTTC.

The chain is built from TRBV11-2 and TRBJ1-1; D gene ambiguous. V lost 4 bases to trimming and J lost 5 bases, with 8 bases between them. Germline values: CDR1 SGHAT, CDR2 FQNNGV. The CDR3 totals 12 residues. CDR3 loop: CASSSGGTEAFF. DNA of the CDR3: TGTGCCAGCAGCTCCGGAGGGACTGAAGCTTTCTTT.

V and J are TRBV14 and TRBJ2-3; unclear D gene. The CDR3 runs to 12 residues. From germline, CDR1 is SGHDN and CDR2 FVKESK. V lost 5 bases, J lost 5 bases, and 8 bases lay in between. CDR3 coding DNA: TGTGCCAGCAGCGTCGTTAGAGATACGCAGTATTTT. Translated: CASSVVRDTQYF.

V and J are TRBV19 and TRBJ2-7; 8 positions agree with TRBD1. CDR3 length equals 13 residues. The junction had 5 bases not matched to a gene; V was cut back by 5 bases and J by 5 bases. The germline CDR1 and CDR2 sequences are LNHDA and SQIVND (reference sequence). The CDR3 DNA is TGTGCCAGTAGTCCCGGACAGGGACACGAGCAGTACGTC. Its translation: CASSPGQGHEQYV.